Each of the 8 T cell receptor beta chains below was sequenced from the same sample in a study of blood T cell repertoires in COVID-19. Repertoires were generated with immunoSEQ multiplex PCR, while TCRdb's copy carries only in-frame clones and drops some. This table has over 350,000 clones, roughly 87% appearing once. The sample was PBMCs or T cells enriched from blood (not recorded which). These receptors all come from a woman aged 18-29 years with acute COVID-19.

The chain couples TRBV21-1 to TRBJ1-1. TRBV21-1 is described as a pseudogene. The CDR3 has 18 residues. CDR3 sequence reads: CASSKDGRPFREAPEAFF. The CDR3 DNA reads as TGTGCCAGCAGCAAGGACGGAAGGCCTTTCAGGGAGGCCCCTGAAGCTTTCTTT.

This chain connects TRBV5-5 to TRBJ2-2; D perhaps matches TRBD2 (6 bases). The V end was cut by 5 bases, the J end by 1 base, with 18 bases between. The germline V gene encodes CDR1 SGHKS and CDR2 YYEKEE (reference sequence). The CDR3 spans 17 residues. In nucleotides, the CDR3 is TGTGCCAGCAGTCCAGTTTATAGCGGATTGAACACCGGGGAGCTGTTTTTT. This encodes CASSPVYSGLNTGELFF.

The chain joins TRBV3-1 (or the pseudogene TRBV3-2) to TRBJ2-7; D unresolved. Trimming pared 5 bases from V and 4 bases from J, leaving 12 bases between. This CDR3 is 13 amino acids long. Germline lookup yields CDR1 LGHDT and CDR2 YNNKEL (reference sequence). In nucleotides, the CDR3 is TGTGCCAGCAGCTCAGATACCTTTTACGAGCAGTACTTC. The encoded protein is CASSSDTFYEQYF.

The V call is TRBV5-4, the J call TRBJ2-7, with D maybe TRBD1 (6 bases). CDR1 SGHNT and CDR2 YYREEE come from the germline V gene (reference sequence). Trimming removed 7 bases from V and 1 base from J, with 18 bases in between. The length of the CDR3 is 15 residues. CDR3 sequence (DNA): TGTGCCAGCGCACCTCGGGCAGGGGATTCCTACGAGCAGTACTTC. Its translation is CASAPRAGDSYEQYF.

In DNA, the CDR3 is TGTGCCAGCAGACCTACTAGCGGGTACGAGCAGTACTTC. Translated, it gives CASRPTSGYEQYF. The chain has TRBV6-2 or TRBV6-3 and TRBJ2-7, with TRBD2 identical over 9 bases. V lost 6 bases and J lost 4; bases outside the gene matches: 4. Germline V gives CDR1 MNHEY, CDR2 SVGEGT. This CDR3 comprises 13 residues.

This rearrangement joins TRBV9 to TRBJ1-1, with D uncertain. V lost 0 bases and J 2 bases, leaving 8 bases between the germline ends. Germline V lookup: CDR1 SGDLS, CDR2 YYNGEE. CDR3 size: 14 residues. The CDR3 nucleotides are TGTGCCAGCAGCGTAGGAACAGAAAACACTGAAGCTTTCTTT. It codes for CASSVGTENTEAFF.

About this clone itself: A much more abundant neighbour one base away suggests this may be a read error. This chain links TRBV6-2 or TRBV6-3 with TRBJ1-2, with TRBD1 matching 7 bases. V was clipped by 5 bases and J by 4 bases; unmatched bases: 4. The CDR3 runs to 13 residues. CDR1 and CDR2 (germline): MNHEY, SVGEGT. The CDR3 DNA reads as TGTGCCAGCAGTGACCGGGACAGCTATGGCTACACCTTC. As protein: CASSDRDSYGYTF.

V usage is TRBV29-1 and J usage is TRBJ1-5; possibly TRBD1 for D (6 bases). CDR1 is SQVTM and CDR2 is ANQGSEA in the germline V gene. V was trimmed by 3 bases and J by 0 bases, leaving 15 bases between them. The CDR3 extends over 16 amino acids. The CDR3 is CSVDDGTNDSNQPQHF. The DNA for the CDR3 is TGCAGCGTTGATGACGGGACAAACGATAGCAATCAGCCCCAGCATTTT.